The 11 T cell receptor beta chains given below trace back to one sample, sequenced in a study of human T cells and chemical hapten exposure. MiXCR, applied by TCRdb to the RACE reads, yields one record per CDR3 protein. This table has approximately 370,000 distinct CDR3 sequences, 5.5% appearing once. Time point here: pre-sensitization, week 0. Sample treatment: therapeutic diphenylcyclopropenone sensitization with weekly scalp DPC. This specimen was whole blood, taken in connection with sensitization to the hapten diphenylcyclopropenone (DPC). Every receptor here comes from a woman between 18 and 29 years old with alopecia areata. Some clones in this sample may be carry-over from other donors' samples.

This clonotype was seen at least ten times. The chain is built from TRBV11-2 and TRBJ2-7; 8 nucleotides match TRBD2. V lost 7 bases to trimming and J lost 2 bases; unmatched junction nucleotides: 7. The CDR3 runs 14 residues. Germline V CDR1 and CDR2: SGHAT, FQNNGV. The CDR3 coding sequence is TGTGCCAGCATCCGAGCGGGGGCCGCCTACGAGCAGTACTTC. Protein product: CASIRAGAAYEQYF.

For the CDR3, the DNA is TGCGCCAGCAGCCGCCAACCGGGACAGGGTCACGAGCAGTACTTC. It is translated as CASSRQPGQGHEQYF. This chain connects TRBV4-1 to TRBJ2-7; TRBD1 agrees at 9 bases. In germline, CDR1 is MGHRA, CDR2 YSYEKL. The CDR3 consists of 15 residues. The junction had 9 bases not matched to a gene; V was cut back by 4 bases and J by 5 bases.

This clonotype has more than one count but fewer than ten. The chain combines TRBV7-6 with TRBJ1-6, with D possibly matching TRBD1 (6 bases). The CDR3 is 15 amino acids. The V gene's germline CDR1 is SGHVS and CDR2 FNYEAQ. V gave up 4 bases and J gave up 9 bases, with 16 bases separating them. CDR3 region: CASSSTGSRVSPLHF. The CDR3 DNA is TGTGCCAGCAGCTCTACAGGGTCAAGGGTTTCACCCCTCCACTTT.

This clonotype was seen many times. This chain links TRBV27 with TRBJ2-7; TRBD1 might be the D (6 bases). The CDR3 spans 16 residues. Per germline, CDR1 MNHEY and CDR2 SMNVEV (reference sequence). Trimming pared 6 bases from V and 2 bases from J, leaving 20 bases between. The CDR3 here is CASSFVGTPGAYEQYF. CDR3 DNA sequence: TGTGCCAGCAGCTTTGTGGGGACACCCGGGGCCTACGAGCAGTACTTC.

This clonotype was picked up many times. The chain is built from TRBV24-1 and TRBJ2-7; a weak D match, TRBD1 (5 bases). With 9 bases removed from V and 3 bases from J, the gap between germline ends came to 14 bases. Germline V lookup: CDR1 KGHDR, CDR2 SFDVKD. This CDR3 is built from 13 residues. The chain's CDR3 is CATQRGSHYEQYF. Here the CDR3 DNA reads TGTGCCACCCAAAGGGGTTCTCACTACGAGCAGTACTTC.

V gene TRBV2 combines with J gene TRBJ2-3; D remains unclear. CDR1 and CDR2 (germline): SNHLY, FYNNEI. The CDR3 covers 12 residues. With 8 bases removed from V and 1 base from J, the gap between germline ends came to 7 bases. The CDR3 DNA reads TGTGCCAGCGGGATTCGCACAGATACGCAGTATTTT. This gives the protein CASGIRTDTQYF.

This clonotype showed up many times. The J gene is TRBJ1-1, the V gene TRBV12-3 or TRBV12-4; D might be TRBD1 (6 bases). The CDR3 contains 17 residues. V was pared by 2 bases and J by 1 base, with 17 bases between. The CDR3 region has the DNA TGTGCCAGCAGTTTATCAGGGGAGGAGGGGACGAACACTGAAGCTTTCTTT. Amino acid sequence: CASSLSGEEGTNTEAFF.

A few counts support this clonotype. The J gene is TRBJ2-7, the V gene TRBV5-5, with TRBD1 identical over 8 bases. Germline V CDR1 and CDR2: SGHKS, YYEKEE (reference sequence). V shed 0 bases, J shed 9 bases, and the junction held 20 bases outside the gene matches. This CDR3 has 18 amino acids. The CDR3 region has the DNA TGTGCCAGCAGCTTGGCGGGGGCAGGGGGCTTGTTCCCTACGCTGCAGTACTTC. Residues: CASSLAGAGGLFPTLQYF.

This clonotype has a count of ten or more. CDR3 coding DNA: TGTGCCACCAGTGAGGGGACAGCCACGAACACCGGGGAGCTGTTTTTT. This encodes CATSEGTATNTGELFF. The V and J genes are TRBV24-1 and TRBJ2-2, with 7 bases lining up with TRBD1. Germline V gene lookup returns CDR1 KGHDR and CDR2 SFDVKD. The CDR3 has 16 residues. V lost 4 bases to trimming and J lost 0 bases; unmatched junction nucleotides: 4.

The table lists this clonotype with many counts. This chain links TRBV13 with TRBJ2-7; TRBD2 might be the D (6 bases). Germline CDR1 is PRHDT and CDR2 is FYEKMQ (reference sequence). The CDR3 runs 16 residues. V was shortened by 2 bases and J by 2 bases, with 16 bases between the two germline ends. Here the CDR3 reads CASSLRLDKFPYEQYF. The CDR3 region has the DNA TGTGCCAGCAGCTTAAGACTAGACAAGTTTCCCTACGAGCAGTACTTC.

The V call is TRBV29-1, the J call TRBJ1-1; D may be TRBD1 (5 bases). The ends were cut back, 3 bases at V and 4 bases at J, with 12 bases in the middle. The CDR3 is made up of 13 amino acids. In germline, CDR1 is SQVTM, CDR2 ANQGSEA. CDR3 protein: CSVEKGSGTEAFF. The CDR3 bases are TGCAGCGTTGAGAAGGGGAGCGGCACTGAAGCTTTCTTT.